Given below is one TCR beta chain in context. This sample stems from a study of blood T cell repertoires in COVID-19. The overall study: COVID-19 samples collected from the United States, Italy and Spain covered acute and convalescent phases. T cells, B-cell-depleted T cells, or PBMCs supplied cDNA or gDNA.

Original processing methods: Researchers report that nucleated cell counts were estimated from reference gene primer amplification. Assay: immunoSEQ multiplex PCR; the TCRdb copy retains only in-frame clones and omits some. The D gene and trimming were derived from the DNA, and the V and J assignments and clone size from that table. The table lists fewer than 300,000 clones, roughly 85% of them singletons. The sample was peripheral blood. This TCR was recovered from a human donor in a cohort sampled during active COVID-19.

Here the CDR3 reads CASSPGTGESYEQYF. In nucleotides, the CDR3 is TGCGCCAGCAGCCCCGGGACAGGGGAAAGTTACGAGCAGTACTTC. The chain uses TRBV5-1 and TRBJ2-7, with TRBD1 matching over 10 bases. The CDR3 contains 15 residues. The germline V gene encodes CDR1 SGHRS and CDR2 YFSETQ. The ends lost 4 bases at V and 4 bases at J; junction bases unmatched: 8. The whole variable domain, filled in from reference TRBV5-1 and TRBJ2-7, reads KAGVTQTPRYLIKTRGQQVTLSCSPISGHRSVSWYQQTPGQGLQFLFEYFSETQRNKGNFPGRFSGRQFSNSRSEMNVSTLELGDSALYLCASSPGTGESYEQYFGPGTRLTVT.